These 27 T cell receptor beta chains were sequenced from one sample in a study of blood T cell repertoires in COVID-19. Here immunoSEQ multiplex PCR was the method, and the copy in TCRdb shows in-frame clones only, minus some. In the table there are about 260,000 clones, around nine tenths of which are singletons. Sample: peripheral blood. All receptors derive from a man in his forties who had recovered from COVID-19.

The V call is TRBV6-1, the J call TRBJ1-2; 7 bases line up with TRBD1. J lost 2 bases, V lost 4 bases, and 16 bases had no gene match. This CDR3 has 18 residues. Germline CDR1 is MNHNS and CDR2 is SASEGT. The CDR3 is CASSVRQGAALVNYGYTF. The CDR3 coding sequence is TGTGCCAGCAGTGTAAGACAGGGCGCAGCACTTGTAAACTATGGCTACACCTTC.

The gene calls are TRBV6-5 and TRBJ2-3; 10 bases map to TRBD1. The length of the CDR3 is 14 residues. Germline assignment: CDR1 MNHEY and CDR2 SVGAGI. Trimming cost V 6 bases and J 2 bases; bases outside gene matches: 2. The CDR3 reads CASRDRGVTDTQYF. The CDR3 coding sequence is TGTGCCAGCAGGGACAGGGGGGTCACAGATACGCAGTATTTT.

V is TRBV3-1 (or the pseudogene TRBV3-2) and J is TRBJ2-7; D is ambiguous. CDR3 length: 12 amino acids. V was trimmed by 10 bases and J by 2 bases, leaving 12 bases between them. Germline CDR1 LGHDT, CDR2 YNNKEL (reference sequence). The CDR3 DNA is TGTGCCAACCCCGCCGCGACCTACGAGCAGTACTTC. Its protein product is CANPAATYEQYF.

The chain employs TRBV4-1 and TRBJ1-1; D is perhaps TRBD1 (5 bases). V lost 3 bases and J lost 5, with 10 bases in between. The CDR3 covers 13 residues. In germline, CDR1 is MGHRA, CDR2 YSYEKL. The CDR3 loop is CASSHSPGTEAFF. For the CDR3, the DNA is TGCGCCAGCAGCCACTCCCCAGGGACTGAAGCTTTCTTT.

DNA for the CDR3: TGTGCCAGCAGCCCCGGGGGCGGGAGGGGGTACAATGAGCAGTTCTTC. It translates to CASSPGGGRGYNEQFF. V and J are TRBV11-3 and TRBJ2-1; 9 positions match TRBD2. V lost 5 bases to trimming and J lost 4 bases; unmatched junction nucleotides: 9. This CDR3 region has 16 residues. The V gene's germline CDR1 is SGHNT and CDR2 YENEEA.

This clone was picked up a small number of times. Other nucleotide sequences from this sample produce the same CDR3. The V call is TRBV9, the J call TRBJ2-7, with a possible D match to TRBD2 (6 bases). CDR3 length equals 15 residues. Germline CDR1 SGDLS, CDR2 YYNGEE. Between the trimmed V and J ends, which lost 0 bases and 2 bases, there was a span of 12 bases. For the CDR3, the DNA is TGTGCCAGCAGCGTAGGTGGGGGGAGCCCCTACGAGCAGTACTTC. Translated, it gives CASSVGGGSPYEQYF.

The chain couples TRBV15 to TRBJ2-7; no definite D call. Trimming stripped 4 bases from V and 2 bases from J, with 3 bases between. Germline CDR1 LNHNV, CDR2 YYDKDF (reference sequence). CDR3 size: 11 residues. The CDR3 nucleotides read TGTGCCACCAGCACCGCCTACGAGCAGTACTTC. Its protein product is CATSTAYEQYF.

The chain joins TRBV5-4 to TRBJ2-1; the match to TRBD2 covers 12 bases. CDR3 length equals 16 residues. With V trimmed by 0 bases and J by 4 bases, 2 bases remained unmatched. In germline, CDR1 is SGHNT, CDR2 YYREEE (reference sequence). The CDR3 coding sequence is TGTGCCAGCAGCTTGGCCCTAGCGGGAGGGTACAATGAGCAGTTCTTC. Its protein product is CASSLALAGGYNEQFF.

In its sample, this clone was seen once. The V gene is TRBV25-1, the J gene TRBJ1-6; the match to TRBD1 covers 7 bases. CDR3 length: 13 residues. V shed 8 bases and J 7 bases; nucleotides not matched to a gene: 5. CDR1 MGHDK and CDR2 SYGVNS come from the germline V gene. Here the CDR3 DNA reads TGTGCCAGCCACCGGGACAGAAATTCACCCCTCCACTTT. The encoded protein is CASHRDRNSPLHF.

This chain connects TRBV19 to TRBJ1-2, with D tentatively TRBD1 (5 bases). CDR1 is LNHDA, CDR2 SQIVND, per germline (reference sequence). The CDR3 loop spans 14 amino acids. Trimming removed 9 bases from V and 6 bases from J, with 20 bases in between. The CDR3 nucleotides are TGTGCCAGCCTTTCTCGACAGTGGGGAAATGGCTACACCTTC. It yields the protein CASLSRQWGNGYTF.

The V call is TRBV18, the J call TRBJ1-6; 9 bases match TRBD1. CDR1 is KGHSH and CDR2 is LQKENI in the germline V gene. Trimming removed 6 bases from V and 7 bases from J; junction bases left unmatched: 10. This CDR3 has 16 residues. The CDR3 nucleotides are TGTGCCAGCTCTTCCGGGACAGGGAATTCCAATTCACCCCTCCACTTT. Residues: CASSSGTGNSNSPLHF.

The chain recombines TRBV27 with TRBJ2-7; TRBD2 matches 9 bases. After removal of 2 bases from V and 4 bases from J, the junction contained 6 bases not matched to a gene. Germline V gene lookup returns CDR1 MNHEY and CDR2 SMNVEV (reference sequence). The CDR3 runs 15 residues. In DNA, the CDR3 is TGTGCCAGCAGTTTAGGTCCTAGCGGGACTTACGAGCAGTACTTC. As protein: CASSLGPSGTYEQYF.

This clone was counted once. V gene TRBV6-4 combines with J gene TRBJ1-1, with TRBD1 as a possible D gene (5 bases). This CDR3 contains 14 residues. Germline V CDR1 and CDR2: MRHNA, SNTAGT. V lost 6 bases and J 0 bases, leaving 11 bases between the germline ends. The CDR3: CASSFDSVNTEAFF. CDR3 DNA: TGTGCCAGCAGCTTTGACAGCGTGAACACTGAAGCTTTCTTT.

Points on this clone: Other DNA sequences in the sample encode the same CDR3. The DNA of the CDR3 is TGCGCCAGCAGCCAAGGACAGGGTAGCTCCTACGAGCAGTACTTC. This translates into CASSQGQGSSYEQYF. V usage is TRBV4-1 and J usage is TRBJ2-7, with 7 nucleotides matching TRBD1. Germline loops: CDR1 MGHRA, CDR2 YSYEKL. Unmatched junction bases numbered 3, after V lost 1 base and J lost 0 bases. The CDR3 loop spans 15 amino acids.

The genes are TRBV6-1 and TRBJ1-4; D ambiguous. The CDR3 loop spans 18 amino acids. Germline CDR1 reads MNHNS; CDR2 reads SASEGT. V was clipped by 1 base and J by 6 bases, with 21 bases between them. The CDR3 sequence is CASSEVLGVAGYDEKLFF. The CDR3 bases are TGTGCCAGCAGTGAAGTTTTAGGAGTAGCCGGGTACGATGAAAAACTGTTTTTT.

The DNA for the CDR3 is TGTGCCAGCAGCATTGGGACAGACTACGAGCAGTACTTC. Amino acids: CASSIGTDYEQYF. The V and J genes are TRBV11-3 and TRBJ2-7; 7 positions match TRBD1. Germline loops: CDR1 SGHNT, CDR2 YENEEA. Trimming took 5 bases from V and 3 from J; bases not matched to a gene: 4. The CDR3 totals 13 residues.

The rearrangement joins TRBV5-1 to TRBJ1-2, with D perhaps TRBD1 (6 bases). Germline V gene sequence: CDR1 SGHRS, CDR2 YFSETQ. This CDR3 spans 15 amino acids. V was shortened by 0 bases and J by 5 bases, with 14 bases between the two germline ends. As DNA, the CDR3 is TGCGCCAGCAGCTTGGCGGCAGGGGCCCTGTATGGCTACACCTTC. It yields the protein CASSLAAGALYGYTF.

The chain employs TRBV6-4 and TRBJ2-3; D possibly corresponds to TRBD2 (5 bases). This CDR3 is 16 amino acids long. From germline, CDR1 is MRHNA and CDR2 SNTAGT. The germline V and J ends were trimmed by 3 bases and 0 bases, with 13 bases remaining between them. The CDR3 region is CASSERETGSTDTQYF. The CDR3 nucleotides are TGTGCCAGCAGTGAGAGGGAGACGGGTAGCACAGATACGCAGTATTTT.

This clone has just a few counts. This chain links TRBV15 with TRBJ1-5, with D unresolved. Germline CDR1 reads LNHNV; CDR2 reads YYDKDF (reference sequence). With 0 bases removed from V and 7 bases from J, the gap between germline ends came to 7 bases. The CDR3 has 13 amino acids. The CDR3 region is CATSRELRQPQHF. The DNA of the CDR3 is TGTGCCACCAGCAGAGAGTTACGGCAGCCCCAGCATTTT.

The V gene is TRBV5-4, the J gene TRBJ2-1; maybe TRBD1 (6 bases). Trimming took 0 bases from V and 7 from J, leaving 11 bases between them. In germline, CDR1 is SGHNT, CDR2 YYREEE (reference sequence). The CDR3 sequence is 14 residues long. The CDR3 DNA follows: TGTGCCAGCAGCTTGGTGTCCAGGGGAAATGAGCAGTTCTTC. It codes for CASSLVSRGNEQFF.

The chain combines TRBV6-6 with TRBJ1-4; a weak D match, TRBD1 (6 bases). Germline loops: CDR1 MNHNY, CDR2 SVGAGI (reference sequence). Trimming took off 3 bases at V and 8 bases at J, with 13 bases between the two ends. The CDR3 extends over 14 amino acids. CDR3 coding DNA: TGTGCCAGCAGTTATTTGGGGGCGAGAGAAAAACTGTTTTTT. Translation gives CASSYLGAREKLFF.

This clone was counted between two and nine times. V gene TRBV7-9 combines with J gene TRBJ1-1, with TRBD1 identical over 7 bases. The CDR3 contains 14 residues. The V segment lost 2 bases and the J segment 0 bases; nucleotides outside the gene matches: 0. Germline lookup yields CDR1 SEHNR and CDR2 FQNEAQ (reference sequence). The CDR3 reads CASSLQGVNTEAFF. The CDR3 DNA reads TGTGCCAGCAGCTTACAGGGGGTGAACACTGAAGCTTTCTTT.

The chain recombines TRBV7-3 with TRBJ2-1, with D perhaps matching TRBD2 (6 bases). The germline V gene has CDR1 SGHTA and CDR2 FQGTGA. The CDR3 loop spans 14 amino acids. V was shortened by 5 bases and J by 1 base, with 9 bases between the two germline ends. CDR3 protein: CASSQGTSYNEQFF. The CDR3 DNA reads as TGTGCCAGCAGCCAAGGGACTTCCTACAATGAGCAGTTCTTC. The full variable domain, with the rest looked up from reference TRBV7-3 and TRBJ2-1, is GAGVSQTPSNKVTEKGKYVELRCDPISGHTALYWYRQSLGQGPEFLIYFQGTGAADDSGLPNDRFFAVRPEGSVSTLKIQRTERGDSAVYLCASSQGTSYNEQFFGPGTRLTVL.

This rearrangement joins TRBV7-9 to TRBJ1-2; D possibly corresponds to TRBD1 (5 bases). The CDR3 extends over 15 amino acids. The germline V gene encodes CDR1 SEHNR and CDR2 FQNEAQ (reference sequence). Between the trimmed V and J ends, which lost 4 bases and 2 bases, there was a span of 14 bases. The CDR3 loop reads CASSSNRQPNYGYTF. CDR3 nucleotide sequence: TGTGCCAGCAGCTCAAATCGACAGCCGAACTATGGCTACACCTTC.

The chain combines TRBV28 with TRBJ2-3, with D possibly being TRBD1 (5 bases). V lost 6 bases to trimming and J lost 8 bases, with 21 bases between them. This CDR3 is 15 amino acids long. Germline CDR1 and CDR2: MDHEN and SYDVKM. Here the CDR3 reads CASSPSGGSGRTQYF. The CDR3 nucleotides are TGTGCCAGCAGCCCGAGTGGCGGTTCAGGGCGTACGCAGTATTTT.

The chain couples TRBV7-2 to TRBJ2-2; TRBD2 matches at 7 bases. The CDR3 has 16 amino acids. Germline CDR1 and CDR2: SGHTA and FQGNSA. V shed 4 bases, J shed 7 bases, and the junction held 12 bases outside the gene matches. The chain's CDR3 is CASSWGRAGRGGELFF. For the CDR3, the DNA is TGTGCCAGCAGCTGGGGCCGAGCGGGGCGGGGCGGGGAGCTGTTTTTT.

The CDR3 loop is CASSYPRGPYF. Here the CDR3 DNA reads TGTGCCAGCAGTTACCCGAGAGGGCCGTACTTC. The chain employs TRBV6-2 or TRBV6-3 and TRBJ2-5, with D perhaps matching TRBD2 (5 bases). Germline V gene data show CDR1 as MNHEY and CDR2 as SVGEGT. The CDR3 spans 11 residues. The V end lost 2 bases, the J end lost 13 bases, and 11 bases lay between the germline ends.